This T cell receptor beta chain originates from a study of blood T cell repertoires in COVID-19. At the level of the study: Material from acute and convalescent COVID-19 was sourced from the United States, Italy and Spain. PBMCs, B-cell-depleted T cells, or T cells provided the cDNA or gDNA that made up the material.

In the authors' methods: Quantification of nucleated cells was approximated via reference gene primer amplification. Sequenced by immunoSEQ multiplex PCR; TCRdb stores in-frame clones only, minus some. The V and J calls and clone size come from that table; D and trimming were worked out from the DNA. The top ten clones hold approximately 15% of a sample with more than 95,000 clones, approximately 82% of them seen once. The ends were cut back, 0 bases at V and 4 bases at J, with 8 bases in the middle. Germline V gene sequence: CDR1 SGHRS, CDR2 YFSETQ. The CDR3 loop spans 14 amino acids. Sequencing was carried out using peripheral blood. The chain combines TRBV5-1 with TRBJ1-3, with no clear D. The clonotype comes from an elderly woman with acute or convalescent COVID-19. The CDR3 nucleotides read TGCGCCAGCAGCTTGGAGACGGGAGGAAACACCATATATTTT. Its protein product is CASSLETGGNTIYF.